The 3 T cell receptor beta chains below were found in one sample sequenced in a study of shared clonotypes between healthy human individuals. Method: immunoSEQ multiplex PCR; TCRdb's copy keeps in-frame clones and lacks some. The sample holds around 1.5 million clones; roughly 98% are singletons and the top ten take about 0.4%. Sequenced: naive CD4+ T cells sorted from blood. Regarding subset: CD45RA+ positively selected. These receptors were taken from a man between 25 and 39 years old in good health.

The J gene is TRBJ2-1, the V gene TRBV5-1; D is undetermined. CDR3 length: 17 residues. V dropped 0 bases and J dropped 0 bases, with 13 bases sitting between them. The germline V gene has CDR1 SGHRS and CDR2 YFSETQ. The CDR3 is CASSLGLLLSSYNEQFF. As DNA, the CDR3 is TGCGCCAGCAGCTTGGGCCTCCTTTTAAGCTCCTACAATGAGCAGTTCTTC. The entire variable domain, with the rest obtained from reference TRBV5-1 and TRBJ2-1, is as follows: KAGVTQTPRYLIKTRGQQVTLSCSPISGHRSVSWYQQTPGQGLQFLFEYFSETQRNKGNFPGRFSGRQFSNSRSEMNVSTLELGDSALYLCASSLGLLLSSYNEQFFGPGTRLTVL.

This sequence joins TRBV21-1 and TRBJ2-7. TRBV21-1 is shown as a pseudogene. This CDR3 is built from 10 residues. The CDR3: CASVLWEQYF. CDR3 DNA: TGTGCCAGTGTGTTGTGGGAGCAGTACTTC.

V usage is TRBV6-5 and J usage is TRBJ2-1; the D gene could be TRBD1 or TRBD2 (5 bases each). The germline CDR1 and CDR2 sequences are MNHEY and SVGAGI. The CDR3 length is 11 residues. V gave up 6 bases and J gave up 10 bases, with 10 bases separating them. The CDR3 bases are TGTGCCAGCAGGGGACCTGTAGAGCAGTTCTTC. Its translation: CASRGPVEQFF.